This T cell receptor (beta chain) was sequenced during a study of metastatic and nonmetastatic thyroid tumors. The overall study: Thyroid patients, malignant and benign, had repertoires compared across blood and tumor or nodule tissue.

TCRdb re-called clones from the PCR reads using MiXCR. The table lists a few thousand clones, approximately 32% of them singletons. Before thyroid surgery, none of the patients had received any treatment. Trimming cost V 2 bases and J 2 bases, with 22 bases left between them. Germline CDR1 MNHEY, CDR2 SVGAGI. The CDR3 consists of 18 residues. This TCR came from a female donor with papillary thyroid cancer or a benign thyroid nodule (not recorded which). Some clones in this sample may be carry-over from other donors' samples. The chain combines TRBV6-5 with TRBJ2-7; possible D gene TRBD1, 6 bases. The source material was adjacent normal tissue. This CDR3 reads CASSYPDSANYATYEQYF. The CDR3 DNA sequence: TGTGCCAGCAGTTACCCGGACAGTGCGAACTATGCTACCTACGAGCAGTACTTC.